A single sample gave rise to the 10 T cell receptor beta chains below, sequenced in a study of beta chain features in type 1 diabetes. Study-wide results and limits: Among all four CD4+ subsets, Type 1 diabetes patients had TCRB CDR3s that were moderately but significantly shorter.

Every isolated RNA sample was fully reverse transcribed, so sequencing captured expressed TCRB transcripts. This table comes from immunoSEQ multiplex PCR, and its TCRdb copy is limited to in-frame clones, with some not included. Here the sample spans around 130,000 clones, roughly 10% being singletons. What these receptors recognize is not known. The specimen sequenced was central memory CD4+ T cells from blood. Source of these receptors: a man under 40 with type 1 diabetes.

With respect to this clone: Other DNA sequences in the same sample also yield this CDR3. CDR3 in amino acids: CASSVVGTGVETQYF. Written as DNA, the CDR3 is TGTGCCAGCAGCGTAGTAGGGACAGGGGTCGAGACCCAGTACTTC. The chain uses TRBV9 and TRBJ2-5, with 10 bases that match TRBD1. The germline V gene has CDR1 SGDLS and CDR2 YYNGEE. The CDR3 covers 15 residues. V shed 0 bases and J 5 bases; nucleotides not matched to a gene: 4. The whole variable domain, remainder taken from reference TRBV9 and TRBJ2-5, is DSGVTQTPKHLITATGQRVTLRCSPRSGDLSVYWYQQSLDQGLQFLIQYYNGEERAKGNILERFSAQQFPDLHSELNLSSLELGDSALYFCASSVVGTGVETQYFGPGTRLLVL.

The chain employs TRBV11-1 and TRBJ2-3; TRBD2 matches 10 bases. This CDR3 has 14 amino acids. Germline values: CDR1 SGHAT, CDR2 FQDESV (reference sequence). The V and J ends lost 5 bases and 7 bases, in that order; junction bases with no gene match: 6. The CDR3 DNA reads TGTGCCAGCAGCACTTGGACTAGCGGAAATACGCAGTATTTT. It specifies CASSTWTSGNTQYF.

This clone was seen more than once but under ten times. This sequence joins TRBV5-1 and TRBJ2-2; possibly TRBD2 for D (6 bases). V was pared by 7 bases and J by 6 bases, with 16 bases between. This CDR3 has 14 residues. In germline, CDR1 is SGHRS, CDR2 YFSETQ. CDR3: CASHGGSGAGELFF. The CDR3 DNA reads as TGCGCCAGCCACGGAGGATCGGGGGCCGGGGAGCTGTTTTTT.

This clone was observed many times. The DNA of the CDR3 is TGTGCCAGCAGTTCCCGGACAGGGAAGGGAACAGATACGCAGTATTTT. It encodes CASSSRTGKGTDTQYF. The chain carries TRBV6-6 and TRBJ2-3, with 8 bases matching TRBD1. J lost 3 bases, V lost 4 bases, and 9 bases had no gene match. The germline CDR1 and CDR2 sequences are MNHNY and SVGAGI (reference sequence). The CDR3 totals 16 residues.

Only a few counts were recorded for this clone. The chain joins TRBV19 to TRBJ1-2, with TRBD1 matching over 9 bases. Trimming cost V 7 bases and J 7 bases; bases outside gene matches: 10. Germline-derived CDR1 and CDR2 are LNHDA and SQIVND (reference sequence). The CDR3 is 14 residues long. The CDR3 sequence: CASIRTGGSGGYTF. The CDR3 nucleotides are TGTGCCAGTATACGTACAGGGGGCAGCGGTGGCTACACCTTC.

A few counts support this clone. The chain uses TRBV2 and TRBJ2-1; perhaps TRBD2 as D (6 bases). Germline V gene lookup returns CDR1 SNHLY and CDR2 FYNNEI. Trimming left V 7 bases short and J 0 bases short, with 10 bases between. The CDR3 has 14 amino acids. The CDR3 nucleotides are TGTGCCAGCACGAAGACTAGCTCCTACAATGAGCAGTTCTTC. The encoded protein is CASTKTSSYNEQFF.

V gene TRBV4-3 combines with J gene TRBJ2-7; tentatively, D is TRBD1 (5 bases). The CDR3 is 15 residues long. V dropped 1 base and J dropped 3 bases, with 13 bases sitting between them. CDR1 is LGHNA and CDR2 is YSLEER in the germline V gene. CDR3: CASSQGAQGDYEQYF. The CDR3, as DNA: TGCGCCAGCAGCCAAGGGGCCCAGGGCGACTACGAGCAGTACTTC.

A few counts support this clone. The V call is TRBV6-5, the J call TRBJ2-7; D perhaps matches TRBD2 (6 bases). V was clipped by 6 bases and J by 6 bases, with 18 bases between them. Germline-derived CDR1 and CDR2 are MNHEY and SVGAGI. The CDR3 length is 14 residues. Here the CDR3 reads CASSISGRGGEQYF. The CDR3 DNA follows: TGTGCCAGCAGCATCTCAGGGCGGGGAGGCGAGCAGTACTTC.

This clone was recorded once. The CDR3 bases are TGTGCCAGCAGCTTACTAGGGGCTAACTATGGCTACACCTTC. Amino acid sequence: CASSLLGANYGYTF. The rearrangement links TRBV11-2 to TRBJ1-2; D might be TRBD1 (5 bases). The V gene's germline CDR1 is SGHAT and CDR2 FQNNGV. The CDR3 runs to 14 residues. V was clipped by 2 bases and J by 0 bases, with 7 bases between them.

Only a few counts were recorded for this clone. The J gene is TRBJ2-4, the V gene TRBV9; TRBD2 matches 8 bases. Germline V gene lookup returns CDR1 SGDLS and CDR2 YYNGEE. The length of the CDR3 is 15 residues. V was clipped by 4 bases and J by 6 bases; unmatched bases: 9. The chain's CDR3 is CASSPREGSRNIQYF. In DNA form, the CDR3 reads TGTGCCAGCAGCCCCCGGGAGGGCAGTCGAAACATTCAGTACTTC.